This TCR beta chain originates from a study of preoperative IRX-2 immunotherapy in early breast cancer. CDR3 length: 13 residues. V lost 5 bases and J 8 bases, leaving 15 bases between the germline ends. Only in-frame clones appear in the TCRdb table, and some are missing; sequencing was by immunoSEQ multiplex PCR. There are under 35,000 clones in the sample; approximately 80% occur only once, and roughly 3.1% lies in the top ten. Sample treatment: preoperative locoregional IRX-2 cytokine immunotherapy. Samples came from a phase Ib trial of preoperative locoregional IRX-2 cytokine immunotherapy. The chain joins TRBV7-1 to TRBJ1-1, with no clear D. TRBV7-1 is labeled an ORF, and its function is uncertain. Specimen collection occurred from a patient treated with IRX-2 immunotherapy. The clonotype originates from a human donor with breast cancer. This chain's CDR3 is CASSPNSGREAFF. Written as DNA, the CDR3 is TGTGCCAGCAGCCCGAACTCTGGACGGGAAGCTTTCTTT.